This T cell receptor (beta chain) was identified in a study of blood T cells in healthy people across ages (dated by TCRdb to about 2015). In terms of the full investigation: In model experiments, roughly one uniquely barcoded TCR beta cDNA molecule per two T cells was captured by template switching. Donors were grouped into four age groups: young (average approximately 15 years), middle-aged (about 40), aged (roughly 62) and long-lived (less than 85). Age-related changes in TCR beta repertoire diversity were measured in the study by deep sequencing normalized with unique cDNA molecular identifiers. To avoid experimental bias, donors of different ages were randomly spread across the sequencing lanes. The study analyzed two additional independent replicas of 1 million unique cDNA reads from the same blood draw for two donors, one aged 18 to 30 and one aged 80 or older.

Trimming removed 4 bases from V and 1 base from J; the gene matches leave 4 bases unexplained. CDR1 and CDR2 are read off the germline V gene as LGHNA and YNFKEQ. From cysteine to phenylalanine, the CDR3 is 15 amino acids long. CDR3 DNA only is kept here, 45 bases in frame from base 1. The library was obtained by 5' RACE. Sequencing took place on an Illumina HiSeq 2500. A second PCR of about 7 to 12 cycles was performed with a sample-barcoded 5' primer and a J-beta primer mix. Each TCR beta cDNA molecule received a unique molecular identifier from a template-switch 5' adaptor carrying 12 random nucleotides. Each sample yielded at least 3 million CDR3-containing paired-end reads. All of the RNA was converted into first-strand cDNA using the Mint cDNA synthesis kit, with a TRBC-specific oligonucleotide serving as the primer. Following uracil-DNA glycosylase treatment, all cDNA underwent a first 18-cycle PCR with the universal primers M1SS and BC2_uni_R. The original methods were these. For normalization, 1 million high-quality reads were randomly selected from each sample, with every read carrying a distinct molecular identifier. Instead of being binned into consensus sequences, reads that shared molecular identifiers were thrown out. MiTCR, with a Q25 quality threshold and the strictest error-elimination algorithm, was used for CDR3 identification, clonotype clustering and error correction. Lower-bound total TCR beta diversity was estimated with a nonparametric unseen species model using Euler transformation. The raw public reads went through TCRdb reprocessing: fastp at Q25, MiXCR clone calling, in-frame beta chains kept. CDR3 protein duplicates are merged, each entry listing the most common genes and DNA. What appears here as the V and J calls and clone size reflects TCRdb's work, not the paper's. This sample gives approximately 600,000 distinct CDR3 sequences in total; under 70% of them show up just once. In total, the top ten clones hold around 37% of the sample.

The paper's findings and limits, for the study overall: Since profiling was done on bulk unsorted PBMCs, naive and antigen-experienced compartments could not be conclusively compared. As age increased, observed TCR beta diversity per million T cells dropped in a roughly linear way, and a significant reduction was already evident by age roughly 36. Estimates of total diversity based on one million sequenced T cells were considered lower bounds and underestimates. Donor CMV infection status was unknown, potentially confounding age-related changes in expanded clonotypes. The long-lived group showed more naive CD4+ T cells, fewer expanded clones and increased TCR diversity than the aged group, suggesting age selection. Observed TCR beta diversity correlated strongly with the percentage of naive T cells measured by flow cytometry.

This clonotype was found a few times. The target of this receptor is not known. Base qualities are missing; no much larger clone stands one base away. The donors were roughly 40 Caucasian individuals from Russia, aged roughly 6 to 100 years, who were systemically healthy. Around 10 milliliters of peripheral blood were collected from each donor into EDTA-treated Vacutainer tubes. Ficoll-Paque density-gradient centrifugation was used to isolate PBMCs, with at least 6.5 million per sample. Trizol reagent was used to extract total RNA from PBMCs, with at least 6 micrograms per sample. Naive CD45RAhigh/CD27high T cell percentages were measured by flow cytometry on a PBMC aliquot from every donor.

Sequencing was carried out using blood. The TCR was taken from a man aged 55 to 69 in good health. The rearranged chain carries TRBV4-2 and TRBJ1-1; 9 central nucleotides agree with TRBD1. The DNA sequence reads TGTGCCAGCAGCCGGGGACAGGGCGCGAACACTGAAGCTTTCTTT. Translated, this gives CASSRGQGANTEAFF.